These T cell receptor beta chains were read from a single sample in a study of cytomegalovirus exposure and HLA in healthy donors. Here immunoSEQ multiplex PCR was the method, and the copy in TCRdb shows in-frame clones only, minus some. Of under 130,000 clones listed, about 80% are singletons. The source material was PBMCs. The receptor source for this set is a female donor in good health and CMV-seropositive. Both conserved end residues are part of each CDR3. The D gene is left open where the match is weak. Size is stated for part of the rows, as once, few or many counts, or as a class when the clone is expanded.

CDR3 DNA,CDR3 protein,V gene,J gene,clone size,D gene
TGTGCCAGCAGTTTAAGCGGCTCTCGGGCCAACGTCCTGACTTTC,CASSLSGSRANVLTF,TRBV27,TRBJ2-6,few,-
TGCGCCAGCAGTAACCCGACAGGACTTACTGAAGCTTTCTTT,CASSNPTGLTEAFF,TRBV23-1,TRBJ1-1,-,-
TGTGCCAGCTCTCCCACTTTAGCGGGAACCATCCGCGAGCAGTACTTC,CASSPTLAGTIREQYF,TRBV14,TRBJ2-7,-,TRBD2
TGTGCCAGTAGTATAAAGGCCGACAGCTCTGGAAACACCATATATTTT,CASSIKADSSGNTIYF,TRBV19,TRBJ1-3,-,-
TGTGCCAGCACCGCTACCGGGACTAGAATATCCTACGAGCAGTACTTC,CASTATGTRISYEQYF,TRBV7-2,TRBJ2-7,few,TRBD2
TGTGCCAGCAGGGAGGGGGCGGCTGGCTACACCTTC,CASREGAAGYTF,TRBV6-1,TRBJ1-2,-,TRBD1
TGTGCCAGCAGCTTAGGGGGACAGGGCGGGTGTACTAATGAAAAACTGTTTTTT,CASSLGGQGGCTNEKLFF,TRBV7-3,TRBJ1-4,-,TRBD1
TGCGCCAGCAGCGGGTCGGACAGTAGCTATGGCTACACCTTC,CASSGSDSSYGYTF,TRBV5-1,TRBJ1-2,-,-
TGTGCCAGTAGTAACCCGGGATCAATGAACACTGAAGCTTTCTTT,CASSNPGSMNTEAFF,TRBV19,TRBJ1-1,-,-
TGTGCCAGCAGCTTCGGGACAGCCGGTGAGCAGTTCTTC,CASSFGTAGEQFF,TRBV7-3,TRBJ2-1,-,TRBD1
TGTGCCAGCAGTGAATATCAGGGGGCGTCGACAATGAACACTGAAGCTTTCTTT,CASSEYQGASTMNTEAFF,TRBV25-1,TRBJ1-1,-,TRBD1
TGTGCCAGTAGTATGGGGGGTGCAGCCGCCCTGACGGGTAAGCAGTTCTTC,CASSMGGAAALTGKQFF,TRBV19,TRBJ2-1,-,-
TGCGCCAGCAGCTCGGGACAGCCAAATCAGCCCCAGCATTTT,CASSSGQPNQPQHF,TRBV5-1,TRBJ1-5,once,TRBD1
TGTGCCAGTCGACAGGGGAGTGAAGCTTTCTTT,CASRQGSEAFF,TRBV2,TRBJ1-1,-,TRBD1
TGTGCCACCAGCAGGGACGACAGGGGAGGCAATGAGCAGTTCTTC,CATSRDDRGGNEQFF,TRBV15,TRBJ2-1,-,TRBD1
TGTGCCAGCAGACCTTATTATAGCGGGAGGGGCCAAGAGACCCAGTACTTC,CASRPYYSGRGQETQYF,TRBV28,TRBJ2-5,once,TRBD2
TGTGCCAGCAGCTCGCAACCAGGGTTCGCTGGAAACACCATATATTTT,CASSSQPGFAGNTIYF,TRBV9,TRBJ1-3,-,-
TGTGCCAGCAGTTTATCCAGCTACGAGCAGTACTTC,CASSLSSYEQYF,TRBV28,TRBJ2-7,-,-
TGTGCCAGCAGGGGCCAGGCCCAGGGTCAACTCGGACTAGCCTACAATGAGCAGTTCTTC,CASRGQAQGQLGLAYNEQFF,TRBV27,TRBJ2-1,-,TRBD2
TGTGCCAGCAGCAGACAGGGCTACGAGCAGTACTTC,CASSRQGYEQYF,TRBV14,TRBJ2-7,-,TRBD1
TGTGCCAGCAGCCAACGGAGCCGCTTACTAGCCGGGGATTCACCCCTCCACTTT,CASSQRSRLLAGDSPLHF,TRBV14,TRBJ1-6,-,-
TGCGCCAGCAGCTTGGGGTTCCGGGGGAGCGGCTATGGCTACACCTTC,CASSLGFRGSGYGYTF,TRBV5-1,TRBJ1-2,few,-
TGTGCCAGCAGCCCGGGACTTTCGGCTGGAAACACCATATATTTT,CASSPGLSAGNTIYF,TRBV7-9,TRBJ1-3,-,-
TGTGCCAGCAGCTTTTCAGAGAACACTGAAGCTTTCTTT,CASSFSENTEAFF,TRBV11-2,TRBJ1-1,few,-
TGCGCCAGCAGCTTGGCCGGGAAGGGACTTAATGAAAAACTGTTTTTT,CASSLAGKGLNEKLFF,TRBV5-1,TRBJ1-4,few,-
TGTGCCAGCAGCCAAGATATGCAGGGGTACTCTGAAGCTTTCTTT,CASSQDMQGYSEAFF,TRBV4-2,TRBJ1-1,-,-
TGTGCCAGCACCTTTGACACCGCTGGAAACATTCAGTACTTC,CASTFDTAGNIQYF,TRBV6-1,TRBJ2-4,few,-
TGTGCCAGACAGATTTCCGGGACAGGGATGTACGAGCAGTACTTC,CARQISGTGMYEQYF,TRBV28,TRBJ2-7,-,TRBD1
TGTGCCAGCAGCTTAGACAGGAACACCTACGAGCAGTACTTC,CASSLDRNTYEQYF,TRBV7-8,TRBJ2-7,-,-
TGTGCCAGCAGCGCATCGGGACTAGCGGGGGGAAATGAGCAGTTCTTC,CASSASGLAGGNEQFF,TRBV9,TRBJ2-1,-,TRBD2
TGCGCCAGCAGCCAGCAGACAGGTAGCTCTGGAAACACCATATATTTT,CASSQQTGSSGNTIYF,TRBV4-3,TRBJ1-3,-,-
TGCGCCAGCAGCTTGGACAGTTTTAACTCTGGGGCCAACGTCCTGACTTTC,CASSLDSFNSGANVLTF,TRBV5-1,TRBJ2-6,-,-
TGTGCCAGTAGTTACGCCCTCAGGACAGGGTCTAATGAAAAACTGTTTTTT,CASSYALRTGSNEKLFF,TRBV19,TRBJ1-4,-,TRBD1
TGTGCCAGCAGCCAAGAGACCGGGGGCACCGGGGAGCTGTTTTTT,CASSQETGGTGELFF,TRBV4-2,TRBJ2-2,few,-
TGTGCCAGCAGCAACAATCAGGGGCGGGAGACCCAGTACTTC,CASSNNQGRETQYF,TRBV7-9,TRBJ2-5,once,-
TGTGCCAGCAGCGTAGAATTCAGACAGAGCGGAAACACCATATATTTT,CASSVEFRQSGNTIYF,TRBV9,TRBJ1-3,-,-
TGTGCTAGCAGCTTAGCGGAGCGACAGTACAACTACGAGCAGTACTTC,CASSLAERQYNYEQYF,TRBV7-7,TRBJ2-7,few,-
TGTGCCAGCAGCGGCCCGGACAGGGGGTCCGGGGAGCTGTTTTTT,CASSGPDRGSGELFF,TRBV5-6,TRBJ2-2,-,TRBD1
TGTGCCAGCAGAGATGACAGGGGGGCAGAGACCCAGTACTTC,CASRDDRGAETQYF,TRBV6-1,TRBJ2-5,once,TRBD1
TGTGCCAGCAGTCCGGACAGGACCAGGGGGACCGGGGAGCTGTTTTTT,CASSPDRTRGTGELFF,TRBV2,TRBJ2-2,-,TRBD1
TGTGCCAGCAGCGGGAAAACAGGGGTCGGGGCCAACGTCCTGACTTTC,CASSGKTGVGANVLTF,TRBV5-4,TRBJ2-6,-,TRBD1
TGTGCCAGCAGCTTTGGGACAGCGAACACTGAAGCTTTCTTT,CASSFGTANTEAFF,TRBV7-8,TRBJ1-1,-,TRBD1
TGTGCCAGCAGCCAGACTAGCGGGGGGCTTCTGGAGACCCAGTACTTC,CASSQTSGGLLETQYF,TRBV11-2,TRBJ2-5,once,TRBD2
TGTGCCTGGAGTGTCCCGGAGGAAACCCAGCATTTT,CAWSVPEETQHF,TRBV30,TRBJ1-5,-,-
TGCAGCGTTCTTTCCAGACAGGGGAACACTGAAGCTTTCTTT,CSVLSRQGNTEAFF,TRBV29-1,TRBJ1-1,-,TRBD1
TGCGCCAGCAGCAGGGGGCTGGACGGAAACACCATATATTTT,CASSRGLDGNTIYF,TRBV10-2,TRBJ1-3,few,TRBD1
TGTGCCAGCAGGGCAGGACAGGTTAACTATGGCTACACCTTC,CASRAGQVNYGYTF,TRBV6-1,TRBJ1-2,once,TRBD1
TGTGCCAGCTCACTCTCGACAGGGACGGACCTATGGGGCTACACCTTC,CASSLSTGTDLWGYTF,TRBV18,TRBJ1-2,-,TRBD1
TGTGCCTGGAGTGTACATAGCAATCAGCCCCAGCATTTT,CAWSVHSNQPQHF,TRBV30,TRBJ1-5,-,-
TGTGCCAGTAGCCCCTCCTTACTCTCCTCTGGGGCCAACGTCCTGACTTTC,CASSPSLLSSGANVLTF,TRBV19,TRBJ2-6,-,-